Listed here are 31 T cell receptor beta chains from one sample, sequenced in a study of blood T cells in healthy people across ages. A J-beta primer mix and a sample-barcoded 5' primer were used in a second PCR of about 6 to 12 cycles. TCRdb re-called the 5' RACE reads with MiXCR, one entry per CDR3 protein. This table has 1.5 million to 2 million distinct CDR3 sequences, about 39% appearing once. Sequenced: blood. The receptors originated from a human donor in good health.

This clonotype was counted a few times. The V call is TRBV7-3, the J call TRBJ2-3; TRBD1 is a possible D gene (6 bases). V was shortened by 4 bases and J by 1 base, with 15 bases between the two germline ends. There are 16 residues in the CDR3. CDR1 is SGHTA, CDR2 FQGTGA, per germline. Written as DNA, the CDR3 is TGTGCCAGCAGCTCGACAGGTTCTTGGGGCACAGATACGCAGTATTTT. Translated: CASSSTGSWGTDTQYF.

This chain joins TRBV7-2 and TRBJ2-1, with TRBD2 as a possible D gene (5 bases). Per the germline V gene, CDR1 is SGHTA and CDR2 is FQGNSA. V was trimmed by 1 base and J by 11 bases, leaving 18 bases between them. CDR3 size: 15 residues. The chain's CDR3 is CASSLEGMKGVKQFF. Written as DNA, the CDR3 is TGTGCCAGCAGCTTAGAAGGGATGAAGGGAGTTAAGCAGTTCTTC.

The chain uses TRBV7-2 and TRBJ1-2, with 8 bases lining up with TRBD1. V shed 5 bases, J shed 3 bases, and the junction held 5 bases outside the gene matches. The CDR3 extends over 14 amino acids. Germline CDR1 reads SGHTA; CDR2 reads FQGNSA. The CDR3 sequence is CASSKHRGDYGYTF. For the CDR3, the DNA is TGTGCCAGCAGCAAACACAGGGGGGACTATGGCTACACCTTC.

This chain uses TRBV7-2 with TRBJ2-7, with TRBD2 identical over 9 bases. Germline V gene lookup returns CDR1 SGHTA and CDR2 FQGNSA. The CDR3 is 15 residues long. V lost 5 bases to trimming and J lost 12 bases; unmatched junction nucleotides: 17. DNA for the CDR3: TGTGCCAGCAGCCCCGGCGGGGCGGGGGGGAAGACCCCGTACTTC. Protein sequence: CASSPGGAGGKTPYF.

The chain links TRBV4-3 to TRBJ2-7, with D possibly being TRBD2 (6 bases). This CDR3 is 16 amino acids long. V lost 3 bases and J 7 bases, leaving 22 bases between the germline ends. CDR1 is LGHNA, CDR2 YSLEER, per germline. CDR3 region: CASSHVPQRAMGEQYF. CDR3 in DNA: TGCGCCAGCAGCCACGTCCCCCAGCGGGCCATGGGGGAGCAGTACTTC.

The genes are TRBV2 and TRBJ2-1; 11 positions match TRBD2. The CDR3 spans 17 residues. Trimming cost V 10 bases and J 0 bases; bases outside gene matches: 11. Looked up from germline, CDR1 is SNHLY and CDR2 is FYNNEI. Here the CDR3 reads CATKETSGESSYNEQFF. The CDR3 region has the DNA TGTGCCACCAAAGAGACTAGCGGGGAGAGCTCCTACAATGAGCAGTTCTTC.

The CDR3 reads CASTTRTGVTFGEQYF. CDR3 sequence (DNA): TGTGCCAGCACGACCCGGACAGGGGTGACTTTCGGCGAGCAGTACTTC. J is TRBJ2-4 and V is TRBV7-2, with TRBD1 matching over 9 bases. The J call may not be correct, given that the DNA end is closer to TRBJ2-7. The length of the CDR3 is 16 residues. CDR1 and CDR2 from the germline V gene are SGHTA and FQGNSA.

The chain joins TRBV5-1 to TRBJ2-1; possible D gene TRBD1, 6 bases. In germline, CDR1 is SGHRS, CDR2 YFSETQ. The CDR3 is 16 residues long. Trimming took off 0 bases at V and 3 bases at J, with 13 bases between the two ends. In DNA form, the CDR3 reads TGCGCCAGCAGCTTGGGAGTACAGGGTTACTACAATGAGCAGTTCTTC. This gives the protein CASSLGVQGYYNEQFF.

The J gene is TRBJ2-1, the V gene TRBV11-1; maybe TRBD2 (6 bases). Germline CDR1 is SGHAT and CDR2 is FQDESV (reference sequence). This CDR3 region has 16 residues. Deletions cut 5 bases from V and 5 bases from J, with 19 bases between. The CDR3 is CASSSPWDWTNNEQFF. The CDR3 DNA sequence: TGTGCCAGCAGCAGCCCATGGGACTGGACCAACAATGAGCAGTTCTTC.

The CDR3 is CASSLGVLGQKETQYF. CDR3 nucleotide sequence: TGTGCCAGCAGTTTAGGGGTTTTGGGTCAAAAAGAGACCCAGTACTTC. The V and J genes are TRBV28 and TRBJ2-5, with D unresolved. The germline V gene has CDR1 MDHEN and CDR2 SYDVKM. V lost 2 bases and J 3 bases, leaving 16 bases between the germline ends. This CDR3 has 16 amino acids.

The table lists this clonotype with many counts. The chain uses TRBV4-2 and TRBJ1-2, with D perhaps matching TRBD1 (5 bases). Looked up from germline, CDR1 is LGHNA and CDR2 is YNFKEQ. The CDR3 has 13 amino acids. V lost 4 bases, J lost 4 bases, and 10 bases lay in between. CDR3 DNA: TGTGCCAGCAGCCCCGGGACGCCCTATGGCTACACCTTC. Protein product: CASSPGTPYGYTF.

The sample holds a few counts of this clonotype. The rearrangement links TRBV4-2 to TRBJ1-2; D perhaps matches TRBD1 (5 bases). Germline V lookup: CDR1 LGHNA, CDR2 YNFKEQ. With 6 bases removed from V and 4 bases from J, the gap between germline ends came to 21 bases. The length of the CDR3 is 16 residues. The CDR3 is CASSPPGLGTFYGYTF. CDR3 DNA: TGTGCCAGCAGTCCCCCGGGTTTAGGGACCTTCTATGGCTACACCTTC.

The J gene is TRBJ2-1, the V gene TRBV28; the D gene is possibly TRBD2 (5 bases). The CDR3 spans 13 residues. V lost 6 bases and J 7 bases, leaving 13 bases between the germline ends. The V gene's germline CDR1 is MDHEN and CDR2 SYDVKM. The CDR3 coding sequence is TGTGCCAGCAGCTTACTAGTTGAGAATGAGCAGTTCTTC. Translation gives CASSLLVENEQFF.

The CDR3 region has the DNA TGTGCCATCAGTGTCGACTTGGGCCACACAGATACGCAGTATTTT. As protein: CAISVDLGHTDTQYF. The rearrangement uses TRBV10-3 and TRBJ2-3; no definite D call. CDR3 size: 15 residues. Germline assignment: CDR1 ENHRY and CDR2 SYGVKD. The V gene lost 4 bases and the J gene lost 2 bases, with 13 bases spanning the gap.

This clonotype was seen more than once but under ten times. The V gene is TRBV2, the J gene TRBJ2-1; D not resolved. The V gene's germline CDR1 is SNHLY and CDR2 FYNNEI. Trimming removed 10 bases from V and 0 bases from J, with 13 bases in between. This CDR3 contains 14 residues. CDR3 loop: CATQFDSSYNEQFF. CDR3 nucleotides: TGTGCCACCCAATTTGATAGCTCCTACAATGAGCAGTTCTTC.

The genes are TRBV20-1 and TRBJ2-3; no clear D gene. Germline V gene sequence: CDR1 DFQATT, CDR2 SNEGSKA (reference sequence). CDR3 length: 14 residues. Trimming left V 3 bases short and J 4 bases short, with 14 bases between. CDR3 in amino acids: CSARLPAVPDTQYF. The CDR3 DNA is TGCAGTGCTAGGTTGCCGGCAGTTCCAGATACGCAGTATTTT.

This clonotype was seen ten or more times. The chain combines TRBV4-1 with TRBJ2-5, with 7 positions matching TRBD2. The CDR3 length is 14 residues. Germline V gives CDR1 MGHRA, CDR2 YSYEKL. V lost 1 base, J lost 5 bases, and 4 bases stayed unmatched. CDR3 protein: CASSQGTRTETQYF. The CDR3 region has the DNA TGCGCCAGCAGCCAAGGGACTAGGACGGAGACCCAGTACTTC.

This clonotype was counted only a few times. The genes are TRBV7-6 and TRBJ2-3, with D uncertain. Germline V gene lookup returns CDR1 SGHVS and CDR2 FNYEAQ. Trimming took off 5 bases at V and 4 bases at J, with 19 bases between the two ends. The CDR3 sequence is 16 residues long. The CDR3 here is CASSHPLGNRADTQYF. CDR3 bases: TGTGCCAGCAGCCATCCTTTGGGGAATAGGGCAGATACGCAGTATTTT. Full variable domain (rest looked up from reference TRBV7-6 and TRBJ2-3): GAGVSQSPRYKVTKRGQDVALRCDPISGHVSLYWYRQALGQGPEFLTYFNYEAQQDKSGLPNDRFSAERPEGSISTLTIQRTEQRDSAMYRCASSHPLGNRADTQYFGPGTRLTVL.

This clonotype was counted only a few times. V gene TRBV9 combines with J gene TRBJ1-2, with TRBD1 as a possible D gene (5 bases). V was cut by 0 bases and J by 1 base, with 22 bases left in between. The CDR3 sequence is 19 residues long. Germline CDR1 and CDR2: SGDLS and YYNGEE. The CDR3 sequence: CASSVVQTPLGTGNYGYTF. CDR3 nucleotides: TGTGCCAGCAGCGTAGTTCAGACCCCGCTCGGGACGGGTAACTATGGCTACACCTTC.

In this sample, this clonotype turned up a few times. The CDR3 DNA reads TGTGCCAGCAGTGAAGCCTTGGCGGGGGTCGTAATTTACGAGCAGTACTTC. This codes for CASSEALAGVVIYEQYF. The chain is built from TRBV6-1 and TRBJ2-4, with 7 nucleotides matching TRBD2. The J call may be incorrect, as the DNA end agrees better with TRBJ2-7. This CDR3 comprises 17 residues. Per the germline V gene, CDR1 is MNHNS and CDR2 is SASEGT.

This clonotype has more than one count but fewer than ten. The chain uses TRBV25-1 and TRBJ2-1; 8 nucleotides match TRBD1. Germline V lookup: CDR1 MGHDK, CDR2 SYGVNS. The CDR3 is made up of 16 amino acids. Trimming cost V 1 base and J 5 bases; bases outside gene matches: 7. CDR3 loop: CASSESSGQANNEQFF. The CDR3 coding sequence is TGTGCCAGCAGTGAATCGTCGGGACAGGCCAACAATGAGCAGTTCTTC.

The V call is TRBV5-1, the J call TRBJ2-1, with D possibly being TRBD2 (5 bases). CDR3 size: 14 residues. Germline V CDR1 and CDR2: SGHRS, YFSETQ. Trimming stripped 1 base from V and 5 bases from J, with 10 bases between. The DNA of the CDR3 is TGCGCCAGCAGCTTGCGGGGAAGGGACAATGAGCAGTTCTTC. It specifies CASSLRGRDNEQFF.

The rearrangement joins TRBV12-3 or TRBV12-4 to TRBJ2-1; D is undetermined. This CDR3 has 10 amino acids. Trimming removed 2 bases at V and 13 bases at J, with 6 bases between. CDR3 DNA sequence: TGTGCCAGCAGTTTAATCCAACAGTTCTTC. Its translation: CASSLIQQFF.

This clonotype was seen more than once but under ten times. The rearrangement links TRBV4-3 to TRBJ2-5; TRBD1 might be the D (6 bases). Trimming stripped 0 bases from V and 5 bases from J, with 13 bases between. CDR1 is LGHNA and CDR2 is YSLEER in the germline V gene. The CDR3 spans 15 residues. DNA for the CDR3: TGCGCCAGCAGCCAAGATACAGGGTCCGGTGAGACCCAGTACTTC. It codes for CASSQDTGSGETQYF.

To note about this clonotype: One end of the junction varies from germline; a read error may be responsible. The chain joins TRBV29-1 to TRBJ2-1, with D possibly being TRBD1 or TRBD2 (5 bases each). Germline V lookup: CDR1 SQVTM, CDR2 ANQGSEA. The CDR3 totals 13 residues. CDR3 protein: CSVVGETYDEQFF. The CDR3 DNA sequence: TGCAGCGTTGTGGGGGAGACCTACGATGAGCAGTTCTTC.

The chain employs TRBV7-9 and TRBJ1-2, with D hard to call. Germline V gene lookup returns CDR1 SEHNR and CDR2 FQNEAQ (reference sequence). Deletions cut 7 bases from V and 4 bases from J, with 13 bases between. This CDR3 has 13 amino acids. The CDR3: CASTTGDIYGYTF. The CDR3 DNA reads TGTGCCAGCACTACCGGGGATATCTATGGCTACACCTTC.

The sample holds a few counts of this clonotype. This chain uses TRBV4-2 with TRBJ2-7; D is unresolved. The CDR3 is 13 residues long. Trimming cost V 1 base and J 4 bases, with 8 bases left between them. Germline V gene data show CDR1 as LGHNA and CDR2 as YNFKEQ. The CDR3 DNA reads TGTGCCAGCAGCCAAGTAGGGCAGTACGAGCAGTACTTC. This sequence encodes CASSQVGQYEQYF.

The rearrangement uses TRBV7-3 and TRBJ1-2; no firm D call. The V gene's germline CDR1 is SGHTA and CDR2 FQGTGA. Trimming cost V 2 bases and J 10 bases, with 17 bases left between them. The CDR3 has 14 amino acids. As DNA, the CDR3 is TGTGCCAGCAGCTTAGGCGACCGGGCTGGAGACTACACCTTC. Encoded protein: CASSLGDRAGDYTF.

This chain links TRBV13 with TRBJ1-2; TRBD1 might be the D (6 bases). V gave up 3 bases and J gave up 8 bases, with 19 bases separating them. The CDR3 totals 15 residues. Germline V gene lookup returns CDR1 PRHDT and CDR2 FYEKMQ (reference sequence). The CDR3 here is CASSFGTRGPYGYTF. CDR3 nucleotide sequence: TGTGCCAGCAGCTTCGGGACCAGGGGACCTTACGGCTACACCTTC.

The chain is built from TRBV6-2 or TRBV6-3 and TRBJ2-4; D remains unclear. The J call is uncertain, as TRBJ2-7 better fits the DNA end. Germline V gene data show CDR1 as MNHEY and CDR2 as SVGEGT. CDR3 length: 11 amino acids. The CDR3 nucleotides read TGTGCCAGTGGAGAATCCTACGAGCAGTACTTC. Protein sequence: CASGESYEQYF.

The chain recombines TRBV5-1 with TRBJ1-5; D not resolved. The V end was cut by 4 bases, the J end by 6 bases, with 17 bases between. The germline gives CDR1 SGHRS, CDR2 YFSETQ. The CDR3 runs to 15 residues. The CDR3 protein is CASSTEGFKGQPQHF. The CDR3 coding sequence is TGCGCCAGCAGCACCGAAGGGTTTAAGGGTCAGCCCCAGCATTTT.